Listed below are T cell receptor beta chains from one sample, sequenced in a study of blood T cell repertoires in COVID-19. Method: immunoSEQ multiplex PCR; TCRdb's copy keeps in-frame clones and lacks some. The table records around 330,000 clones, about 91% of them present only once. Material: peripheral blood. These receptors all come from a woman aged 25 to 39 with COVID-19, enrolled during active disease. Each CDR3 is given with its conserved first and last residue. D genes are given only for firm matches. Not all rows give a size; the values are once, few, many and, for expanded clones, a class.

size	V	J	D	CDR3	DNA
-	TRBV7-8	TRBJ1-5	TRBD1	CASSSRTGQDQPQHF	TGTGCCAGCAGCTCCAGGACAGGGCAGGATCAGCCCCAGCATTTT
few	TRBV12-3/TRBV12-4	TRBJ1-2	-	CASSFTDYGYTF	TGTGCCAGCAGTTTCACAGACTATGGCTACACCTTC
-	TRBV9	TRBJ1-1	-	CASSEEGGSEAFF	TGTGCCAGCAGTGAGGAGGGCGGGAGTGAAGCTTTCTTT
-	TRBV27	TRBJ1-5	TRBD1	CASRGQAYNQPQHF	TGTGCCAGCAGGGGACAGGCCTACAATCAGCCCCAGCATTTT
-	TRBV6-2/TRBV6-3	TRBJ2-1	TRBD2	CASSLAGAKGSEQFF	TGTGCCAGCAGTTTAGCGGGGGCGAAGGGCAGTGAGCAGTTCTTC
-	TRBV2	TRBJ1-6	-	CASSLDFPELDSPLHF	TGTGCCAGCAGTCTGGACTTTCCCGAATTAGATTCACCCCTCCACTTT
-	TRBV5-1	TRBJ2-5	-	CASSLAQETQYF	TGCGCCAGCAGCTTGGCCCAGGAGACCCAGTACTTC
once	TRBV29-1	TRBJ2-1	-	CSVRGGAAYNEQFF	TGCAGCGTTCGTGGGGGGGCCGCCTACAATGAGCAGTTCTTC
-	TRBV10-1	TRBJ1-1	TRBD1	CASSGSRDRGNTEAFF	TGCGCCAGCAGCGGGTCCCGGGACAGGGGGAACACTGAAGCTTTCTTT
-	TRBV7-3	TRBJ2-1	TRBD1	CASSSTRQGANEQFF	TGTGCCAGCAGCTCAACCCGACAGGGGGCCAATGAGCAGTTCTTC
-	TRBV19	TRBJ2-4	TRBD1	CASSIGTGSIAKNIQYF	TGTGCCAGTAGTATCGGGACAGGGTCTATAGCCAAAAACATTCAGTACTTC
once	TRBV27	TRBJ1-2	-	CASSLGGVGYGYTF	TGTGCCAGCTCCTTAGGGGGAGTCGGCTATGGCTACACCTTC
-	TRBV29-1	TRBJ1-2	-	CSAQLIRGVNYGYTF	TGCAGCGCCCAACTGATACGGGGGGTTAACTATGGCTACACCTTC
few	TRBV24-1	TRBJ2-2	-	CATSDPGEENTGELFF	TGTGCCACCAGTGATCCCGGAGAGGAGAACACCGGGGAGCTGTTTTTT
-	TRBV5-1	TRBJ1-5	TRBD1	CASSLTGQSNQPQHF	TGCGCCAGCAGCTTGACGGGACAGTCCAATCAGCCCCAGCATTTT
-	TRBV11-2	TRBJ2-5	-	CASSLSGETQYF	TGTGCCAGCAGCTTGTCCGGAGAGACCCAGTACTTC
-	TRBV7-9	TRBJ1-2	-	CASSPTARYGYTF	TGTGCCAGCAGTCCGACAGCTCGCTATGGCTACACCTTC
-	TRBV5-5	TRBJ1-1	-	CASSLETRDTEAFF	TGTGCCAGCAGCTTGGAGACTCGGGACACTGAAGCTTTCTTT
-	TRBV18	TRBJ2-5	TRBD1	CASSPGQGPQTQYF	TGTGCCAGCTCTCCGGGACAGGGTCCACAGACCCAGTACTTC
-	TRBV5-3	TRBJ2-4	TRBD2	CARSFLASGGLRNIQYF	TGTGCCAGAAGCTTTTTAGCTAGCGGGGGGCTTCGGAACATTCAGTACTTC
-	TRBV27	TRBJ1-1	-	CASSLGQINTEAFF	TGTGCCAGCAGTTTAGGGCAGATAAACACTGAAGCTTTCTTT
-	TRBV5-5	TRBJ1-1	-	CASSLLTLPNTEAFF	TGTGCCAGCAGCCTCCTGACACTTCCTAACACTGAAGCTTTCTTT
once	TRBV29-1	TRBJ1-1	TRBD1	CSALRQGTEAFF	TGCAGCGCCCTTCGACAGGGTACTGAAGCTTTCTTT
-	TRBV6-4	TRBJ2-1	TRBD1	CASSEIGGGNEQFF	TGTGCCAGCAGTGAAATAGGGGGCGGGAATGAGCAGTTCTTC
few	TRBV5-5	TRBJ2-5	-	CASSLLGARETQYF	TGTGCCAGCAGCTTGTTGGGGGCCCGAGAGACCCAGTACTTC
few	TRBV7-9	TRBJ1-1	-	CASSLEQDTEAFF	TGTGCCAGCAGCTTAGAACAAGACACTGAAGCTTTCTTT
-	TRBV5-1	TRBJ1-2	TRBD1	CASSLPGTGGGYGYTF	TGCGCCAGCAGCTTACCCGGGACAGGCGGCGGCTATGGCTACACCTTC
-	TRBV14	TRBJ2-1	TRBD2	CASSQPLSSGGASFPYNEQFF	TGTGCCAGCAGCCAACCCCTTTCTAGCGGGGGGGCCTCGTTCCCCTACAATGAGCAGTTCTTC
-	TRBV30	TRBJ2-1	-	CAWSVNAGFDEQFF	TGTGCCTGGAGTGTTAACGCGGGGTTCGATGAGCAGTTCTTC
-	TRBV7-8	TRBJ2-3	TRBD2	CASSLGASGGANTQYF	TGTGCCAGCAGCTTAGGGGCTAGCGGGGGGGCTAATACGCAGTATTTT
-	TRBV6-5	TRBJ1-1	-	CASSYSSMEGATEAFF	TGTGCCAGCAGTTACTCGAGTATGGAGGGCGCCACTGAAGCTTTCTTT
-	TRBV5-5	TRBJ1-3	TRBD1	CASSFDRASGNTIYF	TGTGCCAGCAGCTTCGACAGGGCCTCTGGAAACACCATATATTTT
-	TRBV2	TRBJ2-7	TRBD2	CASRLAGPYEQYF	TGTGCCAGCAGATTAGCGGGACCCTACGAGCAGTACTTC
-	TRBV14	TRBJ1-6	TRBD1	CASSRGTANSPLHF	TGTGCCAGCAGCCGCGGGACAGCTAATTCACCCCTCCACTTT
-	TRBV24-1	TRBJ1-2	-	CATSQDSYGYTF	TGTGCCACCTCCCAGGATTCCTATGGCTACACCTTC
-	TRBV2	TRBJ2-4	TRBD2	CASSKGLAGVLAKNIQYF	TGTGCCAGCAGCAAGGGACTAGCGGGGGTACTAGCCAAAAACATTCAGTACTTC
-	TRBV5-4	TRBJ1-2	TRBD1	CASSFGTGIGYGYTF	TGTGCCAGCAGCTTCGGGACAGGGATAGGCTATGGCTACACCTTC
once	TRBV7-6	TRBJ1-5	-	CASSLGATSISQPQHF	TGTGCCAGCAGCTTAGGGGCCACCTCAATATCTCAGCCCCAGCATTTT
-	TRBV15	TRBJ1-5	-	CATSRGHSRGKLQPQHF	TGTGCCACCAGCAGAGGCCATTCCCGGGGTAAATTACAGCCCCAGCATTTT
-	TRBV18	TRBJ2-5	-	CASSPPGVGVETQYF	TGTGCCAGCTCACCACCCGGGGTCGGGGTGGAGACCCAGTACTTC